The TCR beta chain described here comes from a study of blood T cell repertoires in COVID-19. Looking at the study overall: The study drew acute and convalescent COVID-19 samples from the United States, Italy and Spain. PBMCs, B-cell-depleted T cells, or T cells provided the cDNA or gDNA that made up the material.

Methods used by the authors: Amplification of reference gene primers provided the estimated nucleated cell counts. Clones were sequenced by immunoSEQ multiplex PCR, and TCRdb holds only the in-frame ones, with some missing. From that table come the V and J calls and clone size; the DNA was used to work out D and trimming. The table records 90,000 to 130,000 clones, around 68% of them present only once. This CDR3 is 13 amino acids long. Germline assignment: CDR1 SQVTM and CDR2 ANQGSEA. The V and J ends lost 3 bases and 7 bases respectively, with 13 bases between them. This clone was seen once. The sample taken for sequencing was peripheral blood. The gene calls are TRBV29-1 and TRBJ1-5, with a weak D call TRBD1 (5 bases). The origin of this receptor is an older woman with acute or convalescent COVID-19. The CDR3 sequence is CSVEVQDGQPQHF. CDR3 nucleotides: TGCAGCGTTGAGGTACAGGACGGGCAGCCCCAGCATTTT.